Sequencing of this T cell receptor beta chain was carried out in a study of OX40 agonist ivuxolimab in advanced cancers. The repertoire was sequenced with immunoSEQ multiplex PCR; TCRdb's copy has only in-frame clones and lacks some. Of about 73,000 clones listed, approximately 90% are singletons. Germline V lookup: CDR1 SGHRS, CDR2 YFSETQ. The CDR3 contains 13 residues. V lost 5 bases and J lost 5, with 13 bases in between. The V and J genes are TRBV5-1 and TRBJ1-2; possibly TRBD1 for D (5 bases). The receptor was isolated from an adult with an advanced solid tumor such as melanoma, head and neck, liver or kidney cancer. The sequences come from CD4+ or CD8+ T cells sorted from blood, collected in a trial of the OX40 agonist ivuxolimab. CDR3 in DNA: TGCGCCAGCAGTTCAGGGTCTCGGTATGGCTACACCTTC. Translated, it gives CASSSGSRYGYTF.